The rows below give T cell receptor beta chains drawn from one sample of a study of blood T cells in healthy people across ages. TCRdb fed the 5' RACE reads into MiXCR, producing one record per CDR3 protein. The sample comprises approximately 1.5 million distinct CDR3 sequences, around 35% of which are singletons, and 11% rests with the top ten. Sequenced input: blood. The receptors stem from a woman in her 30s in good health. Both conserved end residues are part of each CDR3. A D gene is named only where the DNA matches it firmly. Only part of the rows carry a size: once, few, many, or a class if the clone is expanded.

>TRBJ1-2|TRBD1|TRBV6-6|13|many
TGTGCCAGCAGTCAGACAGGGTACTATGGCTACACCTTC
CASSQTGYYGYTF
>TRBJ2-1|NA|TRBV29-1|10|once
TGCAACGTGAGGTTGTGGGGGGAGTTCTTC
CNVRLWGEFF
>TRBJ2-7|TRBD2|TRBV27|17|NA
TGTGCCAGCACCCCGGGACTAGGGGTAGGGGCCTCCTACGAGCAGTACTTC
CASTPGLGVGASYEQYF
>TRBJ2-7|TRBD1|TRBV5-6|15|NA
TGTGCCAGCAGCCAGGAGACAGGGGTCTCCTACGAGCAGTACTTC
CASSQETGVSYEQYF
>TRBJ2-3|TRBD2|TRBV7-9|15|many
TGTGCCAGCAGCTTTGGTCTAGCGGGAGGGGATACGCAGTATTTT
CASSFGLAGGDTQYF
>TRBJ2-2|NA|TRBV27|16|few
TGTGCCAGCAGTTTCGGTTTGACAGGAAGTCACGGGGAGCTGTTTTTT
CASSFGLTGSHGELFF
>TRBJ1-6|TRBD1|TRBV20-1|14|NA
TGCAGTGCTACCCTGGGGGTAGGGGGCTCACCCCTCCACTTT
CSATLGVGGSPLHF
>TRBJ1-1|TRBD1|TRBV20-1|17|NA
TGCAGTGCTAGAGATTCTTCTTCGGGGACAGCGAACACTGAAGCTTTCTTT
CSARDSSSGTANTEAFF
>TRBJ2-2|NA|TRBV7-9|13|NA
TGTGCCAGCAGCCGGTACAGCACCGGGGAGCGGTTTTTT
CASSRYSTGERFF
>TRBJ2-4|TRBD1|TRBV20-1|13|NA
TGCAGTGCTAGGGGGGGACAGGGGAACATTCAGTACTTC
CSARGGQGNIQYF
>TRBJ1-5|NA|TRBV10-3|13|NA
TGTGCCATCAGTGAGACACATGGACGGCCCCAGCATTTT
CAISETHGRPQHF
>TRBJ2-1|TRBD2|TRBV30|13|NA
TGTGCCTGGGCTAGCGGGGGTTACAATGAGCAGTTCTTC
CAWASGGYNEQFF
>TRBJ2-3|NA|TRBV20-1|15|NA
TGCAGTGCTAGACCCTTAGCGGACTCCCTTGATACGCAGTATTTT
CSARPLADSLDTQYF
>TRBJ2-5|NA|TRBV5-5|16|NA
TGTGCCAGCAGCTTGGACCGGGACACCCACCAAGAGACCCAGTACTTC
CASSLDRDTHQETQYF
>TRBJ1-5|NA|TRBV12-3/TRBV12-4|16|NA
TGTGCCAGCAGTAGTACCCCGTGGACCCGCAATCAGCCCCAGCATTTT
CASSSTPWTRNQPQHF
>TRBJ1-2|NA|TRBV20-1|14|few
TGCAGTGCTTCCCGGCAGGACAGAGACTATGGCTACACCTTC
CSASRQDRDYGYTF
>TRBJ1-1|NA|TRBV30|11|NA
TGTGCCTGGAACGGGTACACTGAAGCTTTCTTT
CAWNGYTEAFF
>TRBJ2-5|TRBD1|TRBV6-5|15|many
TGTGCCAGCAGACCCGGGACAGCCGTCCGGGAGACCCAGTACTTC
CASRPGTAVRETQYF
>TRBJ2-3|TRBD2|TRBV10-2|16|NA
TGCGCCAGCAAAAACAGACCAGCGGGAGTTACAGATACGCAGTATTTT
CASKNRPAGVTDTQYF
>TRBJ1-1|NA|TRBV14|14|NA
TGTGCCAGCAGCCAGACAGCACTGAACACTGAAGCTTTCTTT
CASSQTALNTEAFF
>TRBJ2-2|NA|TRBV15|13|NA
TGTGCCACCAGCAGACAGGGAGACGGGGAGCTGTTTTTT
CATSRQGDGELFF
>TRBJ2-3|NA|TRBV5-1|14|NA
TGCGCCAGCAGCGCCCAGGGTACCCCAGATACGCAGTATTTT
CASSAQGTPDTQYF
>TRBJ2-7|NA|TRBV29-1|13|many
TGCAGCGTTGAGAGGCAGGGTGGTCTCGAGCAGTACTTC
CSVERQGGLEQYF
>TRBJ1-5|TRBD1|TRBV20-1|16|few
TGCAGTGCCCCGGGACAGGGGGCTTATAGCAATCAGCCCCAGCATTTT
CSAPGQGAYSNQPQHF
>TRBJ2-3|NA|TRBV24-1|16|NA
TGTGCCACCAGTGAGGGCGCGGGGGCCAGCACAGATACGCAGTATTTT
CATSEGAGASTDTQYF
>TRBJ2-5|NA|TRBV21-1|16|NA
TGTGCCAGCAGCAAAGCTACAGAACTAATCCAAGAGACCCAGTACTTC
CASSKATELIQETQYF
>TRBJ1-2|NA|TRBV10-3|14|few
TGTGCCATCAGTGAGGAGGGGGAAAACTATGGCTACACCTTC
CAISEEGENYGYTF
>TRBJ2-3|NA|TRBV12-3/TRBV12-4|15|NA
TGTGCCAGCAGTTTAACGGGGGTTAGCACAGGTACGCAGTATTTT
CASSLTGVSTGTQYF
>TRBJ2-1|NA|TRBV28|19|NA
TGTGCCAGCAGTTTAGAGACCGCCCTTGGCGCACCACGCTACAGTGAGCAGTTCTTC
CASSLETALGAPRYSEQFF
>TRBJ2-3|TRBD2|TRBV20-1|17|NA
TGCAGTAGAGGGGAGAAAGTTCTAGCGGGAGGGACAGATACGCAGTATTTT
CSRGEKVLAGGTDTQYF
>TRBJ2-5|NA|TRBV3-1|14|few
TGTGCCAGCAGCCAGTCGGCGAAACAAGAGACCCAGTACTTC
CASSQSAKQETQYF
>TRBJ2-3|NA|TRBV3-1|14|few
TGTGCCAGCAGCCGGAAGGGTACCCCCGATACGCAGTATTTT
CASSRKGTPDTQYF
>TRBJ2-5|TRBD2|TRBV27|18|NA
TGTGCCAGCAGTACCACCGATAGCGGGAGGCCCCTCCAAGAGACCCAGTACTTC
CASSTTDSGRPLQETQYF
>TRBJ1-2|NA|TRBV2|13|NA
TGTGCCAGCAGTGATTTGGCTGTGGATGGCTACACCTTC
CASSDLAVDGYTF
>TRBJ2-3|TRBD2|TRBV4-2|17|NA
TGTGCCAGCAGCCCGGGACAAGCGGGGGGTAGCACAGATACGCAGTATTTT
CASSPGQAGGSTDTQYF